The clone carrying this T cell receptor (beta chain) has only one observation. Treatment given: some 20 received Ad26.COV2.S at low or high dose, single or two shots; about 5 received placebo; per-sample allocation not given. Sampling was performed 63 days after the first vaccine or placebo injection. These data originate in a study of Ad26.COV2.S vaccination and SARS-CoV-2 variants. Sequencing was performed with immunoSEQ multiplex PCR; in TCRdb, only in-frame clones are kept and a portion is missing. The sample has some 460,000 clones, roughly nine tenths seen once; the top ten hold around 1.6%. Germline CDR1 is SGHAT and CDR2 is FQNNGV. The CDR3 length is 13 residues. Trimming cost V 5 bases and J 8 bases, with 10 bases left between them.

The clonotype originates from a person aged 18-65 years who received the Ad26.COV2.S COVID-19 vaccine or a placebo. Sequencing used peripheral blood, obtained in a trial of Ad26.COV2.S vaccine versus placebo. V gene TRBV11-2 combines with J gene TRBJ1-6, with D uncertain. CDR3 amino acids: CASSPGLYSPLHF. The CDR3 coding sequence is TGTGCCAGCAGCCCGGGCCTATATTCACCCCTCCACTTT.